The subject of this entry is one T cell receptor (beta chain). Antigen: not known. This sample includes further DNA sequences coding for the same CDR3. It was with 60 Vbeta and 13 Jbeta primers that the PCR ran. TCRdb's copy holds only in-frame clones and misses some; the assay was immunoSEQ multiplex PCR. Here the sample spans 74,000 or so clones, 75% being singletons. The data were taken from a study of cytomegalovirus exposure and HLA in healthy donors. Study findings and constraints: Later work found that TCR association rates differed between HLA loci; DRB1 had the most and HLA-C the fewest. Common viral pathogens (according to a later analysis) appeared linked to several of the most significant clusters. TCR beta chain V- and J-gene trimming was linked, in a later analysis, to a missense variant in DCLRE1C.

V lost 0 bases and J lost 0, with 9 bases in between. CDR1 and CDR2 (germline): LNHNV, YYDKDF (reference sequence). This CDR3 region has 16 residues. The sequence was collected from a woman between 35 and 50 years old in good health and CMV-seronegative. Sequencing used PBMCs. This chain joins TRBV15 and TRBJ1-3; D gene uncertain. CDR3 in amino acids: CATSRDPGISGNTIYF. The CDR3, as DNA: TGTGCCACCAGCAGAGATCCCGGGATCTCTGGAAACACCATATATTTT.